What follows is one T cell receptor beta chain and its context. CDR1 SGDLS and CDR2 YYNGEE come from the germline V gene. The CDR3 consists of 17 residues. Trimming took 4 bases from V and 3 from J, leaving 17 bases between them. The data originate from a study of blood T cell repertoires in COVID-19. Here immunoSEQ multiplex PCR was the method, and the copy in TCRdb shows in-frame clones only, minus some. The data hold tens of thousands of clones, with around four fifths observed a single time. The rearrangement joins TRBV9 to TRBJ2-6, with D unclear. This receptor was taken from a man aged 45-65 years with active or convalescent COVID-19. The sequencing input was peripheral blood. The CDR3 reads CASSPQQAKSGANVLTF. CDR3 nucleotides: TGTGCCAGCAGCCCCCAGCAGGCTAAGAGTGGGGCCAACGTCCTGACTTTC. Together with reference TRBV9 and TRBJ2-6, the CDR3 gives the full variable domain: DSGVTQTPKHLITATGQRVTLRCSPRSGDLSVYWYQQSLDQGLQFLIQYYNGEERAKGNILERFSAQQFPDLHSELNLSSLELGDSALYFCASSPQQAKSGANVLTFGAGSRLTVL.